The clone carrying this TCR beta chain came up a few times. What it recognizes is unknown. V gave up 5 bases and J gave up 0 bases, with 10 bases separating them. Germline V gene sequence: CDR1 ENHRY, CDR2 SYGVKD. The CDR3 has 14 amino acids. This specimen comes from a study of blood T cells in healthy people across ages. Study observations and caveats: Diversity was estimated from one million T cells, and these estimates were considered underestimates.

The donors, all healthy, were Caucasians living in Russia, aged roughly 6 to 100. Then a second PCR, running roughly 7 to 11 cycles, was carried out with a sample-barcoded 5' primer and a J-beta primer mix. TCRdb reprocessed the 5' RACE reads via MiXCR and lists one record per CDR3 protein. The table has fewer than 1,000,000 distinct CDR3 sequences, around half seen once; the top ten hold around 18%. The chain carries TRBV10-3 and TRBJ1-2; possibly TRBD1 for D (6 bases). The TCR originated in a man at least 80 years old in good health. Source material: blood. CDR3 amino acids: CAISSTGANYGYTF. CDR3 DNA sequence: TGTGCCATCAGTTCGACAGGCGCTAACTATGGCTACACCTTC.